This T cell receptor (beta chain) derives from a study of T cells after yellow fever vaccination. Study-wide findings and caveats: Booster samples showed a return of most primary-vaccination clones (roughly 96% CD4, approximately 88% CD8).

Ten or more counts support this clonotype. Its antigen is still unknown. TCRdb analysed the 5' RACE reads with MiXCR anew, one entry per CDR3 protein. The table lists approximately 330,000 distinct CDR3 sequences, roughly 3.9% of them singletons, with 20% to 25% in the top ten. This clonotype was sampled from a man between 18 and 29 years old who received the YFV17D yellow fever vaccine. Sequencing used PBMCs, obtained 5 days after the yellow fever booster vaccination.

The CDR3: CASSARSSDTIYF. In nucleotides, the CDR3 is TGTGCCAGTAGTGCGAGGTCGTCGGACACCATATATTTT. The rearrangement links TRBV19 to TRBJ1-3; D is unresolved. The germline V gene has CDR1 LNHDA and CDR2 SQIVND (reference sequence). V dropped 5 bases and J dropped 8 bases, with 13 bases sitting between them. CDR3 size: 13 residues.